The 23 T cell receptor beta chains listed next were all sequenced from one sample in a study of identical twins. TCRdb reprocessed the 5' RACE reads via MiXCR and lists one record per CDR3 protein. The repertoire includes 1.5 million to 2 million distinct CDR3 sequences, less than 35% of them detected once, and 0.25% to 0.3% sits in the top ten. The sequencing sample was made of cord blood. These TCRs come from a newborn girl in good health.

The chain links TRBV7-9 to TRBJ1-4; D call uncertain. Deletions cut 1 base from V and 8 bases from J, with 11 bases between. CDR1 is SEHNR and CDR2 is FQNEAQ in the germline V gene (reference sequence). This CDR3 is 14 amino acids long. The CDR3, as DNA: TGTGCCAGCAGCTTAGAACCGGGTGGCGAAAAACTGTTTTTT. Its translation is CASSLEPGGEKLFF. Combining the CDR3 with reference TRBV7-9 and TRBJ1-4 gives the whole variable domain DTGVSQNPRHKITKRGQNVTFRCDPISEHNRLYWYRQTLGQGPEFLTYFQNEAQLEKSRLLSDRFSAERPKGSFSTLEIQRTEQGDSAMYLCASSLEPGGEKLFFGSGTQLSVL.

This chain links TRBV20-1 with TRBJ2-7, with D uncertain. Near its end, the DNA agrees better with TRBJ2-5, so the J call may be wrong. The CDR3 extends over 11 amino acids. Germline V CDR1 and CDR2: DFQATT, SNEGSKA (reference sequence). CDR3 sequence: CSATQWETQYF. The DNA for the CDR3 is TGCAGTGCTACCCAGTGGGAGACCCAGTACTTC.

This clonotype was recorded a few times. The chain carries TRBV12-3 or TRBV12-4 and TRBJ1-5; D remains unclear. The CDR3 totals 12 residues. V lost 4 bases, J lost 5 bases, and 6 bases lay in between. The CDR3 DNA reads TGTGCCAGCAGTTGGAGGTATCAGCCCCAGCATTTT. Its protein product is CASSWRYQPQHF.

The chain employs TRBV10-3 and TRBJ2-7; 7 nucleotides agree with TRBD1. With V trimmed by 7 bases and J by 7 bases, 13 bases remained unmatched. The CDR3 spans 14 residues. From germline, CDR1 is ENHRY and CDR2 SYGVKD. The CDR3 nucleotides are TGTGCCATCACCCAGGGGGACCCTCACAATGAGCAGTACTTC. Translation: CAITQGDPHNEQYF.

The CDR3 sequence: CASSLRDGDTEAFF. Written as DNA, the CDR3 is TGCGCCAGCAGCTTACGGGATGGGGACACTGAAGCTTTCTTT. V is TRBV5-1 and J is TRBJ1-1; D is ambiguous. Germline assignment: CDR1 SGHRS and CDR2 YFSETQ. The CDR3 consists of 14 residues. V lost 2 bases and J 3 bases, leaving 11 bases between the germline ends.

The J gene is TRBJ1-4, the V gene TRBV27, with D hard to call. V dropped 3 bases and J dropped 4 bases, with 9 bases sitting between them. CDR1 MNHEY and CDR2 SMNVEV come from the germline V gene (reference sequence). The CDR3 spans 14 residues. CDR3 sequence reads: CASSFGQLNEKLFF. CDR3 nucleotides: TGTGCCAGCAGTTTCGGTCAGCTTAATGAAAAACTGTTTTTT.

Here the CDR3 reads CASSHSGGQGHNEQFF. The CDR3 DNA reads TGCGCCAGCAGCCATTCTGGGGGACAGGGTCACAATGAGCAGTTCTTC. The chain recombines TRBV5-1 with TRBJ2-1, with 9 bases fitting TRBD1. With 4 bases clipped from V and 5 bases from J, the junction kept 10 bases outside the gene matches. CDR3 length equals 16 residues. Germline V lookup: CDR1 SGHRS, CDR2 YFSETQ.

This chain joins TRBV7-6 and TRBJ2-5; D unclear. CDR3 length: 15 amino acids. The germline V gene encodes CDR1 SGHVS and CDR2 FNYEAQ. Trimming pared 0 bases from V and 2 bases from J, leaving 10 bases between. CDR3 nucleotides: TGTGCCAGCAGCTTAGCAAATGGTCCTCAAGAGACCCAGTACTTC. Protein sequence: CASSLANGPQETQYF.

This clonotype has just a few counts. The genes are TRBV3-1 and TRBJ2-1, with 8 bases aligning to TRBD2. In germline, CDR1 is LGHDT, CDR2 YNNKEL (reference sequence). After removal of 4 bases from V and 7 bases from J, the junction contained 6 bases not matched to a gene. The CDR3 covers 14 residues. The chain's CDR3 is CASSRAGGWNEQFF. The CDR3 DNA follows: TGTGCCAGCAGCCGCGCGGGGGGCTGGAATGAGCAGTTCTTC.

This clonotype was counted between two and nine times. This sequence joins TRBV6-1 and TRBJ1-2, with unresolved D. Trimming cost V 1 base and J 0 bases, with 9 bases left between them. CDR3 length equals 15 residues. Germline V gene lookup returns CDR1 MNHNS and CDR2 SASEGT. CDR3 in DNA: TGTGCCAGCAGTGAAGTCCCGGATCCTAACTATGGCTACACCTTC. This translates into CASSEVPDPNYGYTF.

V gene TRBV28 combines with J gene TRBJ2-1; the match to TRBD1 covers 9 bases. The CDR3 contains 15 residues. Germline CDR1 MDHEN, CDR2 SYDVKM. The junction had 7 bases not matched to a gene; V was cut back by 5 bases and J by 5 bases. The chain's CDR3 is CASSGQGLSNNEQFF. CDR3 DNA: TGTGCCAGCAGTGGACAGGGGCTCTCGAACAATGAGCAGTTCTTC.

The V call is TRBV20-1, the J call TRBJ1-2, with D unclear. The CDR3 totals 13 residues. Germline-derived CDR1 and CDR2 are DFQATT and SNEGSKA (reference sequence). Between the trimmed V and J ends, which lost 0 bases and 4 bases, there was a span of 9 bases. In nucleotides, the CDR3 is TGCAGTGCTAGAGATCATCACGGCTATGGCTACACCTTC. Translation gives CSARDHHGYGYTF.

This sequence joins TRBV11-3 and TRBJ2-1, with D possibly matching TRBD1 (6 bases). The CDR3 runs 13 residues. Germline values: CDR1 SGHNT, CDR2 YENEEA. V was trimmed by 0 bases and J by 6 bases, leaving 6 bases between them. The DNA of the CDR3 is TGTGCCAGCAGCTTAGAACAGGGCAATGAGCAGTTCTTC. Amino acid sequence: CASSLEQGNEQFF.

The chain joins TRBV27 to TRBJ2-7; 8 nucleotides match TRBD2. The trim removed 6 bases at V and 3 bases at J, leaving 10 bases unmatched. The CDR3 sequence is 15 residues long. From germline, CDR1 is MNHEY and CDR2 SMNVEV (reference sequence). The CDR3: CASRQRLATNYEQYF. The CDR3 DNA reads TGTGCCAGCAGGCAAAGACTAGCGACAAACTACGAGCAGTACTTC.

The rearrangement links TRBV24-1 to TRBJ2-1; D gene unclear. Per germline, CDR1 KGHDR and CDR2 SFDVKD. This CDR3 contains 15 residues. Trimming cost V 1 base and J 8 bases, with 14 bases left between them. The CDR3 region is CATSDLGTASDEQFF. For the CDR3, the DNA is TGTGCCACCAGTGATTTAGGCACCGCGAGCGATGAGCAGTTCTTC.

The chain links TRBV29-1 to TRBJ2-2; tentative D call: TRBD1 (6 bases). The CDR3 is 13 residues long. Trimming took off 4 bases at V and 4 bases at J, with 10 bases between the two ends. CDR1 is SQVTM and CDR2 is ANQGSEA in the germline V gene. The chain's CDR3 is CSVAGDGTGELFF. CDR3 coding DNA: TGCAGCGTTGCAGGGGACGGCACCGGGGAGCTGTTTTTT.

The rearrangement uses TRBV27 and TRBJ2-5; 8 bases match TRBD2. Losses at the gene ends were 6 bases for V and 2 bases for J; bases not matched to a gene: 5. The CDR3 is made up of 14 amino acids. Germline values: CDR1 MNHEY, CDR2 SMNVEV (reference sequence). As DNA, the CDR3 is TGTGCCAGCAGACTAGCGGTACATCAAGAGACCCAGTACTTC. As protein: CASRLAVHQETQYF.

A single count supports this clonotype. The CDR3 spells CATRPGQGQEKLFF. In DNA form, the CDR3 reads TGTGCCACTCGACCGGGACAGGGGCAAGAAAAACTGTTTTTT. The V gene is TRBV6-1, the J gene TRBJ1-4, with 10 bases matching TRBD1. Germline V CDR1 and CDR2: MNHNS, SASEGT. V lost 10 bases, J lost 8 bases, and 10 bases stayed unmatched. The CDR3 length is 14 residues.

The gene calls are TRBV2 and TRBJ2-5; the match to TRBD2 covers 7 bases. With 1 base clipped from V and 1 base from J, the junction kept 0 bases outside the gene matches. The CDR3 is 14 residues long. Germline loops: CDR1 SNHLY, CDR2 FYNNEI. The CDR3 DNA sequence: TGTGCCAGCAGTGAAGGACTAGCCCAAGAGACCCAGTACTTC. The encoded protein is CASSEGLAQETQYF.

The chain has TRBV3-1 and TRBJ2-1; TRBD2 matches at 11 bases. The CDR3 is 15 residues long. Looked up from germline, CDR1 is LGHDT and CDR2 is YNNKEL (reference sequence). V shed 2 bases and J 11 bases; nucleotides not matched to a gene: 8. CDR3 sequence: CASSQTSGTSGQQFF. The DNA for the CDR3 is TGTGCCAGCAGCCAAACTTCCGGGACTAGCGGACAGCAGTTCTTC.

The chain employs TRBV5-1 and TRBJ2-1; 9 bases line up with TRBD2. Unmatched junction bases numbered 8, after V lost 2 bases and J lost 5 bases. Germline CDR1 is SGHRS and CDR2 is YFSETQ. This CDR3 contains 16 residues. The CDR3: CASSLRSGRIDNEQFF. In nucleotides, the CDR3 is TGCGCCAGCAGCTTACGAAGCGGGAGGATCGACAATGAGCAGTTCTTC.

This clonotype was found a few times. The V gene is TRBV28, the J gene TRBJ2-3, with TRBD1 identical over 10 bases. The V gene's germline CDR1 is MDHEN and CDR2 SYDVKM. J was trimmed by 8 bases and V by 5 bases; bases with no gene match: 7. The CDR3 covers 14 residues. The CDR3 loop is CASSDRGRFGTQYF. The CDR3 DNA follows: TGTGCCAGCAGTGACAGGGGGCGATTCGGTACGCAGTATTTT.

Worth noting for this clonotype: One end of the junction varies from germline; a read error may be responsible. V and J are TRBV5-1 and TRBJ1-2; D gene uncertain. The CDR3 extends over 13 amino acids. Germline values: CDR1 SGHRS, CDR2 YFSETQ. CDR3 protein: CAISLEGAGGYTF. The CDR3 coding sequence is TGCGCCATCAGCTTGGAGGGCGCGGGGGGCTACACCTTC.